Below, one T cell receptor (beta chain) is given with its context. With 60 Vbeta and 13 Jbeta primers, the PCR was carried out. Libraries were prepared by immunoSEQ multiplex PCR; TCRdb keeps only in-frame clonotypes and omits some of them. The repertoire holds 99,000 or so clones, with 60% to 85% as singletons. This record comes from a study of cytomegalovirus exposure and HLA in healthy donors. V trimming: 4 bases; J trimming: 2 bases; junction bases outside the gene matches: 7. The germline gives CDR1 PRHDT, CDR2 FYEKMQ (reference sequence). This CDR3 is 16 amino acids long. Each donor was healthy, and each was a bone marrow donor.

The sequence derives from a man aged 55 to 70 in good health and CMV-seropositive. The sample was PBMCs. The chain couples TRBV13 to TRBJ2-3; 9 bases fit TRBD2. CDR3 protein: CASSSHSGGYTDTQYF. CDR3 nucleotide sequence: TGTGCCAGCAGCTCCCATAGCGGGGGCTACACAGATACGCAGTATTTT.